This T cell receptor (beta chain) was identified during a study of shared clonotypes between healthy human individuals (dated by TCRdb to about 2020). Turning to the overall study: The cohort comprised two women and a few men aged 18 to 49 years. For each donor, CD4 naive and CD4 memory were each given three plates, CD8 naive was given two plates, and CD8 memory was given one plate. Blood TCR repertoires of 5 or 6 healthy adults were deeply sequenced to estimate repertoire size and the extent of clonotype sharing between individuals. To increase sequencing depth and limit assay-specific biases, TCR repertoire library preparation and sequencing were carried out by different laboratories using diverse techniques. Per donor, leukapheresis produced somewhere between about 0.94 and 9.5 billion PBMCs. Results the study describes overall, beyond this receptor: Estimated clonotype richness was generally larger for naive than for memory subsets. About 5% of naive CD4, roughly 3.5% of naive CD8, about 2.1% of memory CD4, and 0.4% of memory CD8 clonotypes were shared across several donors. Sampling was restricted to blood, and TCR repertoires in tissue are likely to differ from TCR repertoires in blood. Pairwise subsampling indicated that sequencing depth was expected to affect the degree of clonotype sharing among donors. Higher generation probabilities were observed for clonotypes shared by all four sorted-subset donors than for non-shared clonotypes. The small number of donors limited the genetic and exposure-history diversity represented. Rarefaction of sorted-subset datasets indicated incomplete sequencing despite the large sequencing depth.

The donors were healthy, HIV-negative adults with no recently reported acute infections or vaccinations. Only Caucasian adults living in Nashville, Tennessee, USA were represented among the donors. Magnetic negative selection was used to enrich CD4+ T cells, after which naive cells were positively selected on CD45RA and the negative fraction became the memory subset. Blood was obtained by leukapheresis, after which PBMCs were separated by Ficoll-Histopaque density gradient centrifugation and cryopreserved in liquid nitrogen vapor phase. Analytical flow cytometry was used to check the purity and quantity of every magnetically sorted T cell population. Genomic DNA was isolated from each sorted fraction and quantified by UV absorbance on a Nanodrop 2000c. Using the deep immunoSEQ assay, multiplex PCR amplified TCR CDR3 regions from genomic DNA. Genomic DNA extracted from each cell subset was distributed evenly over all wells of several immunoSEQ 96-well plates, and each plate served as one replicate. For sorted subsets, each replicate PCR was loaded with roughly 190 ng genomic DNA, equivalent to 30,000 or so T cell genomes. Purified libraries were measured with a Qubit 3.0 fluorometer, size-checked on a Bioanalyzer 2100, and measured again with the KAPA Library Quantification kit. Every immunoSEQ 96-well plate was sequenced on a separate single-read 150-cycle Illumina NextSeq 550 flow cell. The published analysis was carried out like this. Because the immunoSEQ output held only junctional sequences and lacked quality scores, the filtering could not match the filtering applied to full-length reads. Sequences were annotated with PyIR, a Python wrapper for IgBLAST v1.9, and V/J genes and CDR3 were assigned using IMGT germline references. Reads with weak V/J assignments (E-value above 1e-6), missing CDR3, stop codons, out-of-frame junctions, or ambiguous translated residues were removed. V3J clonotypes were defined as sequences sharing an identical inferred V gene, J gene, and CDR3 amino acid sequence. Percentage overlap between repertoires was calculated by dividing the number of shared unique clonotypes by the size of the smaller repertoire. Richness of each repertoire was evaluated using RTK rarefaction, the Chao1 estimator, and Recon v2.1 estimates of unobserved clonotypes. Generation probabilities were computed with OLGA for all TCRbeta clonotypes obtained by the gDNA method from a handful of donors. Held by TCRdb, this immuneACCESS table contains in-frame sequences only and omits some clones. Under half of the omission traces to an unresolved V gene where checked; the cause of the rest is unknown. That table supplies the V and J calls and clone size; D and trimming were determined from the DNA. Present in this sample are roughly 2 million clones, over 85% of which were seen just once. Jointly, the top ten make up 0.1% to 0.15% of the sample.

With regard to this clone: There is no known antigen for this receptor. No base quality information exists; no much larger clone differs at one position.

Spanning cysteine to phenylalanine, the CDR3 consists of 16 amino acids. The CDR3 DNA has 48 bases and is translated from base 1. The germline V and J ends show losses of 2 bases and 4 bases respectively, and no gene match explains 12 bases of the junction. According to the germline V gene (reference sequence), CDR1 reads GTSNPN and CDR2 reads SVGIG. This receptor was obtained from a man aged 18-30 years in good health. Recombination connected TRBV30 to TRBJ2-5, with 8 bases in between that match TRBD2. Sequencing was done on a sample of naive CD4+ T cells sorted from blood. Explained via the paper, the cell subset or site label denotes: CD45RA+ positively selected. The DNA sequence follows: TGTGCCTGGAGTCCGGGGGGGTTCGAGGATCGAGAGACCCAGTACTTC. It translates as CAWSPGGFEDRETQYF.